The TCR beta chain under discussion was sequenced for a study of T cells after yellow fever vaccination. This clonotype has just a few counts. A single record per CDR3 protein comes from TCRdb applying MiXCR to the 5' RACE reads. The sample contains approximately 550,000 distinct CDR3 sequences, 13% of which appear only once. Sequencing used PBMCs, obtained on the day of the yellow fever booster vaccination. The sequence derives from a young man who received the YFV17D yellow fever vaccine.

The DNA of the CDR3 is TGTGCCAGCGGCTCTCTGGGATATGGAGATACGCAGTATTTT. Amino acid sequence: CASGSLGYGDTQYF. The J gene is TRBJ2-3, the V gene TRBV7-2; D gene unclear. There are 14 residues in the CDR3. Trimming took 8 bases from V and 5 from J, leaving 17 bases between them. CDR1 SGHTA and CDR2 FQGNSA come from the germline V gene.